A single sample is the source of the 14 T cell receptor beta chains below, sequenced in a study of neurological immune-mediated disorders. One entry per CDR3 protein results from TCRdb running MiXCR on the 5' RACE reads. The data hold about 46,000 distinct CDR3 sequences, with roughly 4.4% observed a single time. Sequenced input: PBMCs. The receptors derive from a woman aged 55-70 years with multiple sclerosis.

This clonotype was seen ten or more times. The chain joins TRBV5-1 to TRBJ2-5, with TRBD1 as a possible D gene (5 bases). Looked up from germline, CDR1 is SGHRS and CDR2 is YFSETQ. The CDR3 is made up of 13 amino acids. V was clipped by 1 base and J by 5 bases, with 9 bases between them. DNA for the CDR3: TGCGCCAGCAGCTTGCAGGGAATGGAGACCCAGTACTTC. Protein sequence: CASSLQGMETQYF. The full variable domain, its missing parts supplied by reference TRBV5-1 and TRBJ2-5, is KAGVTQTPRYLIKTRGQQVTLSCSPISGHRSVSWYQQTPGQGLQFLFEYFSETQRNKGNFPGRFSGRQFSNSRSEMNVSTLELGDSALYLCASSLQGMETQYFGPGTRLLVL.

This clonotype has at least ten counts. The V gene is TRBV12-3 or TRBV12-4, the J gene TRBJ2-3, with D unresolved. This CDR3 has 14 residues. Between the trimmed V and J ends, which lost 5 bases and 1 base, there was a span of 10 bases. CDR3 protein: CASSTRPGTDTQYF. Here the CDR3 DNA reads TGTGCCAGCAGTACCCGACCGGGCACAGATACGCAGTATTTT.

This clonotype was counted at least ten times. The genes are TRBV27 and TRBJ2-3; perhaps TRBD2 as D (6 bases). The CDR3 contains 14 residues. In germline, CDR1 is MNHEY, CDR2 SMNVEV (reference sequence). Trimming took 5 bases from V and 5 from J, leaving 14 bases between them. In DNA, the CDR3 is TGTGCCAGCAGTCCCCTGGACGGGGGAGATACGCAGTATTTT. It translates to CASSPLDGGDTQYF.

This clonotype was counted many times. The J gene is TRBJ1-2, the V gene TRBV18; D remains ambiguous. Germline-derived CDR1 and CDR2 are KGHSH and LQKENI. The CDR3 is 14 residues long. V lost 2 bases, J lost 2 bases, and 9 bases lay in between. The CDR3 DNA follows: TGTGCCAGCTCACCAGAGATTCAGAACTATGGCTACACCTTC. This codes for CASSPEIQNYGYTF.

This clonotype has at least ten counts. The chain's CDR3 is CATSPSGGPYAGELFF. The CDR3, as DNA: TGTGCCACCAGCCCTAGCGGGGGACCATACGCCGGGGAGCTGTTTTTT. J is TRBJ2-2 and V is TRBV15, with TRBD2 identical over 10 bases. The CDR3 runs 16 residues. The J segment lost 6 bases and the V segment lost 5 bases, leaving 9 bases of the junction unmatched. CDR1 LNHNV and CDR2 YYDKDF come from the germline V gene (reference sequence).

This clonotype was counted at least ten times. The V call is TRBV4-1, the J call TRBJ2-4; D tentatively reads TRBD1 or TRBD2 (5 bases each). V lost 1 base and J 6 bases, leaving 7 bases between the germline ends. The CDR3 is 13 amino acids. Germline V CDR1 and CDR2: MGHRA, YSYEKL. CDR3 coding DNA: TGCGCCAGCAGCCAAGTGAGGGGAAACATTCAGTACTTC. Protein: CASSQVRGNIQYF.

This clonotype was observed a few times. This chain uses TRBV7-2 with TRBJ2-2; D is undetermined. The V end lost 3 bases, the J end lost 6 bases, and 8 bases lay between the germline ends. There are 13 residues in the CDR3. Germline CDR1 reads SGHTA; CDR2 reads FQGNSA. The CDR3 loop is CASSFGRPGELFF. The CDR3 nucleotides read TGTGCCAGCAGCTTTGGTAGGCCCGGGGAGCTGTTTTTT. The variable domain in full, with the rest retrieved from reference TRBV7-2 and TRBJ2-2, is GAGVSQSPSNKVTEKGKDVELRCDPISGHTALYWYRQSLGQGLEFLIYFQGNSAPDKSGLPSDRFSAERTGGSVSTLTIQRTQQEDSAVYLCASSFGRPGELFFGEGSRLTVL.

The chain has TRBV20-1 and TRBJ1-2, with D possibly matching TRBD1 (5 bases). The germline V gene has CDR1 DFQATT and CDR2 SNEGSKA (reference sequence). Trimming left V 1 base short and J 6 bases short, with 12 bases between. The CDR3 runs 13 residues. The CDR3 here is CSARVSGYHGYTF. CDR3 nucleotides: TGCAGTGCTAGAGTGTCAGGGTATCATGGCTACACCTTC.

This clonotype has a handful of counts. The genes are TRBV6-6 and TRBJ2-1, with 11 nucleotides matching TRBD2. CDR1 is MNHNY, CDR2 SVGAGI, per germline (reference sequence). J was trimmed by 5 bases and V by 6 bases; bases with no gene match: 6. The CDR3 length is 15 residues. The chain's CDR3 is CASSYSGGDNNEQFF. The CDR3 DNA reads as TGTGCCAGCAGCTATAGCGGGGGGGATAACAATGAGCAGTTCTTC.

A note on this clonotype: This clone may be a read error of a much larger clone one base away. The CDR3 is CSASIETNTEAFF. In nucleotides, the CDR3 is TGCAGTGCTAGTATAGAAACGAACACTGAAGCTTTCTTT. This chain connects TRBV20-1 to TRBJ1-1, with D unresolved. The CDR3 sequence is 13 residues long. The ends were cut back, 3 bases at V and 1 base at J, with 9 bases in the middle. The germline V gene has CDR1 DFQATT and CDR2 SNEGSKA (reference sequence).

This clonotype was seen at least ten times. The chain is built from TRBV4-2 and TRBJ2-1; D is uncertain. In germline, CDR1 is LGHNA, CDR2 YNFKEQ. The CDR3 is 13 amino acids. Trimming removed 3 bases from V and 9 bases from J, with 12 bases in between. The CDR3 nucleotides read TGTGCCAGCAGCCAGAGTGACGGTGTTGAGCAGTTCTTC. Translation: CASSQSDGVEQFF.

This clonotype was found many times. This sequence joins TRBV28 and TRBJ2-3; the match to TRBD2 covers 11 bases. This CDR3 has 15 amino acids. Germline CDR1 and CDR2: MDHEN and SYDVKM. V was pared by 5 bases and J by 1 base, with 2 bases of the junction left unmatched. DNA of the CDR3: TGTGCCAGCAGTACACTAGCGGGGGGCACAGATACGCAGTATTTT. Residues: CASSTLAGGTDTQYF.

In its sample, this clonotype was seen many times. This chain joins TRBV20-1 and TRBJ2-3; D ambiguous. The V and J ends lost 6 bases and 0 bases respectively, with 13 bases between them. Germline CDR1 is DFQATT and CDR2 is SNEGSKA (reference sequence). The CDR3 sequence is 14 residues long. This chain's CDR3 is CSATPGPSTDTQYF. CDR3 in DNA: TGCAGTGCCACCCCAGGCCCTAGCACAGATACGCAGTATTTT.

Ten or more counts support this clonotype. The rearrangement uses TRBV24-1 and TRBJ1-1; D gene ambiguous. The length of the CDR3 is 12 residues. Germline V gene lookup returns CDR1 KGHDR and CDR2 SFDVKD. Trimming cost V 3 bases and J 4 bases, with 5 bases left between them. This CDR3 reads CATSDLGTEAFF. DNA of the CDR3: TGTGCCACCAGTGATCTAGGCACTGAAGCTTTCTTT.